Below are 26 T cell receptor beta chains sequenced from a single sample in a study of T-cell reconstitution after alpha-beta-depleted transplantation in children. As it was prepared, the TCRbeta library received unique molecular identifiers. TCRdb called the PCR reads again in MiXCR, with one record for every CDR3 protein. This table holds some 150,000 distinct CDR3 sequences, 8% to 10% found once. The sample consisted of PBMCs, mostly from graft donor cells, taken 180 days after TCRalphabeta/CD19-depleted stem cell transplant. These receptors were obtained from a female patient younger than 10 who had a stem cell transplant for congenital amegakaryocytic thrombocytopenia, so the T cells may come from the graft donor.

This clonotype was found many times. The chain employs TRBV29-1 and TRBJ2-7; D possibly corresponds to TRBD1 (6 bases). V lost 4 bases, J lost 5 bases, and 21 bases lay in between. Germline values: CDR1 SQVTM, CDR2 ANQGSEA. The CDR3 has 15 amino acids. Written as DNA, the CDR3 is TGCAGCGTTGGACCTCGAAAGACAGGCACCAACGAGCAGTACTTC. This sequence encodes CSVGPRKTGTNEQYF.

This chain connects TRBV30 to TRBJ2-1; D may be TRBD1 or TRBD2 (5 bases each). Trimming took 2 bases from V and 0 from J, leaving 11 bases between them. Germline V gene sequence: CDR1 GTSNPN, CDR2 SVGIG (reference sequence). This CDR3 contains 15 residues. In nucleotides, the CDR3 is TGTGCCTGGAGTTTGGGGGAGAGCTCCTACAATGAGCAGTTCTTC. Translating it yields CAWSLGESSYNEQFF.

This clonotype has just a few counts. The genes are TRBV27 and TRBJ2-4; perhaps TRBD2 as D (7 bases). From germline, CDR1 is MNHEY and CDR2 SMNVEV (reference sequence). The CDR3 length is 15 residues. Trimming removed 5 bases from V and 1 base from J, with 12 bases in between. CDR3 loop: CASSRGAGAKNIQYF. In DNA, the CDR3 is TGTGCCAGCAGTCGGGGGGCTGGGGCCAAAAACATTCAGTACTTC.

There are a few counts of this clonotype. The chain employs TRBV4-2 and TRBJ2-2; 12 bases match TRBD2. This CDR3 contains 16 residues. Germline trimming cut 7 bases from V and 3 bases from J; bases unmatched to any gene: 6. Germline CDR1 LGHNA, CDR2 YNFKEQ. This chain's CDR3 is CASTDRLAGDTGELFF. The CDR3 DNA sequence: TGTGCCAGCACCGATCGACTAGCGGGAGACACCGGGGAGCTGTTTTTT.

This clonotype came up many times. CDR3: CASSSLVLRGHDNEQFF. Written as DNA, the CDR3 is TGTGCCAGCAGTTCCCTCGTTCTGAGGGGGCATGACAATGAGCAGTTCTTC. This chain links TRBV28 with TRBJ2-1; 7 nucleotides agree with TRBD1. This CDR3 is 17 amino acids long. V lost 4 bases, J lost 5 bases, and 14 bases stayed unmatched. CDR1 is MDHEN, CDR2 SYDVKM, per germline. The full variable domain, in which reference TRBV28 and TRBJ2-1 provide the parts outside the CDR3, is DVKVTQSSRYLVKRTGEKVFLECVQDMDHENMFWYRQDPGLGLRLIYFSYDVKMKEKGDIPEGYSVSREKKERFSLILESASTNQTSMYLCASSSLVLRGHDNEQFFGPGTRLTVL.

The chain couples TRBV20-1 to TRBJ2-3, with a weak D call TRBD1 (6 bases). This CDR3 has 13 amino acids. The germline V gene has CDR1 DFQATT and CDR2 SNEGSKA (reference sequence). V dropped 6 bases and J dropped 0 bases, with 10 bases sitting between them. The CDR3 DNA reads TGCAGTGCAACCACAGGGAGCACAGATACGCAGTATTTT. It translates to CSATTGSTDTQYF.

This clonotype was seen repeatedly, ten times or more. The chain uses TRBV29-1 and TRBJ2-5; a weak D match, TRBD2 (6 bases). This CDR3 is 12 amino acids long. Trimming took 4 bases from V and 9 from J, leaving 15 bases between them. The germline gives CDR1 SQVTM, CDR2 ANQGSEA. The CDR3 DNA is TGCAGCGTTGGGGGACTGGGCTCGGCCCAGTACTTC. This translates into CSVGGLGSAQYF.

This clonotype came up many times. The chain couples TRBV20-1 to TRBJ1-2; D gene unclear. In germline, CDR1 is DFQATT, CDR2 SNEGSKA (reference sequence). Trimming stripped 6 bases from V and 8 bases from J, with 7 bases between. The CDR3 consists of 9 residues. In DNA form, the CDR3 reads TGCAGTGCCCCAGAGGGCTACACCTTC. It yields the protein CSAPEGYTF.

This clonotype was recorded at least ten times. The rearrangement joins TRBV20-1 to TRBJ1-2; D possibly corresponds to TRBD1 (6 bases). The CDR3 length is 14 residues. Germline CDR1 reads DFQATT; CDR2 reads SNEGSKA (reference sequence). V was shortened by 4 bases and J by 2 bases, with 14 bases between the two germline ends. CDR3 DNA: TGCAGTGCTATCCCGGGACACCTAAACTATGGCTACACCTTC. Translated: CSAIPGHLNYGYTF.

This clonotype has just a few counts. This chain uses TRBV20-1 with TRBJ1-4, with TRBD1 as a possible D gene (5 bases). This CDR3 comprises 15 residues. Germline V CDR1 and CDR2: DFQATT, SNEGSKA (reference sequence). Between the trimmed V and J ends, which lost 5 bases and 4 bases, there was a span of 17 bases. CDR3 amino acids: CSASGTLTYNEKLFF. The DNA of the CDR3 is TGCAGTGCTTCCGGGACCCTTACTTATAATGAAAAACTGTTTTTT.

The table lists this clonotype with a few counts. J is TRBJ1-1 and V is TRBV12-3 or TRBV12-4, with 9 bases matching TRBD1. CDR3 length: 14 residues. The trim removed 6 bases at V and 5 bases at J, leaving 7 bases unmatched. The CDR3 loop is CASRMTGGVTEAFF. The CDR3 nucleotides read TGTGCCAGCAGGATGACAGGGGGTGTGACTGAAGCTTTCTTT.

J is TRBJ1-4 and V is TRBV30, with D possibly TRBD1 on 5 matching bases. The V and J ends lost 3 bases and 6 bases respectively, with 11 bases between them. Germline CDR1 GTSNPN, CDR2 SVGIG (reference sequence). The CDR3 extends over 13 amino acids. DNA for the CDR3: TGTGCCTGGAGAAGGGGTAGCGATGAAAAACTGTTTTTT. Protein product: CAWRRGSDEKLFF. The full variable domain, in which reference TRBV30 and TRBJ1-4 provide the parts outside the CDR3, is SQTIHQWPATLVQPVGSPLSLECTVEGTSNPNLYWYRQAAGRGLQLLFYSVGIGQISSEVPQNLSASRPQDRQFILSSKKLLLSDSGFYLCAWRRGSDEKLFFGSGTQLSVL.

Worth noting for this clonotype: The junction and the germline gene differ at one end; a read error may be behind it. This chain joins TRBV6-1 and TRBJ2-5; 8 bases map to TRBD1. The CDR3 is 16 residues long. CDR1 and CDR2 (germline): MNHNS, SASEGT. CDR3 loop: CAGSKDRTGLWETQYF. The CDR3 nucleotides are TGTGCCGGCAGCAAAGATCGGACAGGGTTGTGGGAGACCCAGTACTTC.

This clonotype was detected many times. CDR3 loop: CASSLGKLGQPNTEAFF. CDR3 nucleotides: TGTGCCAGCAGCTTAGGGAAACTTGGACAGCCGAACACTGAAGCTTTCTTT. The chain is built from TRBV11-2 and TRBJ1-1; TRBD1 is a possible D gene (6 bases). Germline V gene lookup returns CDR1 SGHAT and CDR2 FQNNGV. The length of the CDR3 is 17 residues. Trimming removed 1 base from V and 1 base from J, with 16 bases in between.

In its sample, this clonotype was seen a few times. V usage is TRBV7-2 and J usage is TRBJ2-7; 8 bases fit TRBD1. Germline CDR1 and CDR2: SGHTA and FQGNSA. This CDR3 has 14 residues. The V gene end was trimmed by 5 bases and the J gene end by 2 bases; junction bases not matched to a gene: 5. This chain's CDR3 is CASSTQTGAYEQYF. The CDR3 bases are TGTGCCAGCAGCACCCAGACAGGGGCCTACGAGCAGTACTTC.

This clonotype was detected many times. The chain couples TRBV2 to TRBJ2-3; 9 positions match TRBD2. The germline V gene has CDR1 SNHLY and CDR2 FYNNEI. After removal of 2 bases from V and 2 bases from J, the junction contained 5 bases not matched to a gene. The CDR3 spans 16 residues. The CDR3 DNA is TGTGCCAGCAGTGAACTAGCGGGATGGATCACAGATACGCAGTATTTT. Translating gives CASSELAGWITDTQYF.

This clonotype has at least ten counts. The chain carries TRBV28 and TRBJ2-7; a possible D gene is TRBD2 (6 bases). CDR1 is MDHEN, CDR2 SYDVKM, per germline. The length of the CDR3 is 18 residues. With 2 bases removed from V and 3 bases from J, the gap between germline ends came to 23 bases. The CDR3 spells CASSLAPGRRRANYEQYF. CDR3 in DNA: TGTGCCAGCAGTTTAGCGCCAGGACGACGGAGGGCGAACTACGAGCAGTACTTC.

The chain is built from TRBV9 and TRBJ2-1, with a possible D match to TRBD2 (6 bases). This CDR3 is built from 15 residues. Germline V CDR1 and CDR2: SGDLS, YYNGEE. The V and J ends lost 1 base and 0 bases respectively, with 8 bases between them. The CDR3 DNA follows: TGTGCCAGCAGCGTACGGGAGAGCTCCTACAATGAGCAGTTCTTC. Residues: CASSVRESSYNEQFF.

This clonotype was seen repeatedly, ten times or more. The chain uses TRBV20-1 and TRBJ1-2; 7 bases align to TRBD1. The length of the CDR3 is 13 residues. The germline V gene encodes CDR1 DFQATT and CDR2 SNEGSKA (reference sequence). V was pared by 0 bases and J by 4 bases, with 2 bases of the junction left unmatched. The CDR3 bases are TGCAGTGCTAGAGATTGGGACAGCTATGGCTACACCTTC. As protein: CSARDWDSYGYTF.

Ten or more counts support this clonotype. This CDR3 reads CSATRVPKNIQYF. The DNA for the CDR3 is TGCAGTGCTACCCGGGTACCCAAAAACATTCAGTACTTC. The chain combines TRBV20-1 with TRBJ2-4; D not certain. The CDR3 sequence is 13 residues long. Germline CDR1 reads DFQATT; CDR2 reads SNEGSKA (reference sequence). V lost 4 bases and J lost 2, with 9 bases in between.

A few counts support this clonotype. The rearrangement joins TRBV20-1 to TRBJ2-7, with TRBD2 identical over 10 bases. In germline, CDR1 is DFQATT, CDR2 SNEGSKA (reference sequence). The CDR3 contains 15 residues. The trim removed 5 bases at V and 3 bases at J, leaving 10 bases unmatched. CDR3 DNA sequence: TGCAGTGCTCAGAGCGCTAGCGGGAGTTTCTACGAGCAGTACTTC. It yields the protein CSAQSASGSFYEQYF.

This clonotype was observed at least ten times. The chain uses TRBV20-1 and TRBJ1-5, with D uncertain. Deletions cut 5 bases from V and 5 bases from J, with 13 bases between. CDR3 length: 13 residues. CDR1 and CDR2 (germline): DFQATT, SNEGSKA (reference sequence). CDR3 in DNA: TGCAGTGCTCTTGCCAGGATCCATCAGCCCCAGCATTTT. Protein: CSALARIHQPQHF.

This clonotype was seen repeatedly, ten times or more. V usage is TRBV12-3 or TRBV12-4 and J usage is TRBJ2-6; the D is unclear. The CDR3 is made up of 15 amino acids. V was shortened by 2 bases and J by 2 bases, with 7 bases between the two germline ends. The CDR3 sequence: CASSLYGPGANVLTF. In DNA form, the CDR3 reads TGTGCCAGCAGTTTATATGGACCTGGGGCCAACGTCCTGACTTTC.

The table lists this clonotype with a few counts. The chain has TRBV14 and TRBJ2-1, with TRBD2 matching 10 bases. J lost 1 base, V lost 2 bases, and 5 bases had no gene match. Germline CDR1 and CDR2: SGHDN and FVKESK. This CDR3 region has 17 residues. The CDR3 is CASSQLAGDPSYNEQFF. DNA of the CDR3: TGTGCCAGCAGCCAACTAGCGGGGGATCCTTCCTACAATGAGCAGTTCTTC. The variable domain in full, completed from reference TRBV14 and TRBJ2-1, reads EAGVTQFPSHSVIEKGQTVTLRCDPISGHDNLYWYRRVMGKEIKFLLHFVKESKQDESGMPNNRFLAERTGGTYSTLKVQPAELEDSGVYFCASSQLAGDPSYNEQFFGPGTRLTVL.

There are a few counts of this clonotype. The chain combines TRBV12-3 or TRBV12-4 with TRBJ1-5; D unclear. The CDR3 is 15 amino acids. V was clipped by 0 bases and J by 6 bases, with 12 bases between them. CDR3 nucleotide sequence: TGTGCCAGCAGTTTAGCGGACTTGAGAGGTCAGCCCCAGCATTTT. This sequence encodes CASSLADLRGQPQHF.

This clonotype was observed at least ten times. The chain's CDR3 is CASSPSGYINQPQHF. DNA for the CDR3: TGTGCCAGCAGCCCCAGTGGGTATATCAATCAGCCCCAGCATTTT. This chain links TRBV7-9 with TRBJ1-5; D call uncertain. V was shortened by 5 bases and J by 3 bases, with 14 bases between the two germline ends. Germline V gene data show CDR1 as SEHNR and CDR2 as FQNEAQ (reference sequence). This CDR3 has 15 residues.